This TCR beta chain was obtained from a study of blood T cell repertoires in COVID-19. Trimming took 4 bases from V and 6 from J; bases not matched to a gene: 6. CDR1 KGHDR and CDR2 SFDVKD come from the germline V gene. CDR3 length: 15 residues. The protocol was immunoSEQ multiplex PCR, while the TCRdb copy is restricted to in-frame clones and leaves out a portion. The sample has around 160,000 clones, 82% seen once. The clonotype was recovered from a man in his fifties who had recovered from COVID-19. Source material: PBMCs or T cells enriched from blood (not recorded which). J is TRBJ2-5 and V is TRBV24-1, with 11 bases identical to TRBD1. CDR3 sequence reads: CATSEPGQGEKTQYF. For the CDR3, the DNA is TGTGCCACCAGTGAACCGGGACAGGGGGAAAAGACCCAGTACTTC.